The source of this TCR beta chain is a study of read filtering for tumor transcriptome and immune sequencing. Study background: IR-seq gave about 3.5 to 11 million TCR reads per sample; RNA-seq gave 85 to 1273.

This CDR3 region has 15 residues. The V end was cut by 4 bases, the J end by 2 bases, with 14 bases between. Germline V gene sequence: CDR1 SGDLS, CDR2 YYNGEE. Molecular barcoded adaptors covering alpha/delta and beta/gamma chains were used on 400 ng RNA. TCRdb ran MiXCR on the reads and lists one entry per CDR3 protein. This sample carries approximately 60,000 distinct CDR3 sequences, around 20% of them seen once, and the ten largest clones take about 15%. This clonotype has more than one count but fewer than ten. The sample consisted of a population of CD138-negative cells sorted from bone marrow. The receptor's source is a donor at least 40 years old with multiple myeloma. The chain links TRBV9 to TRBJ2-3, with D perhaps TRBD1 (6 bases). The CDR3 protein is CASSFSNRVTDTQYF. CDR3 nucleotide sequence: TGTGCCAGCAGCTTCTCGAACAGGGTCACAGATACGCAGTATTTT.